This section outlines one T cell receptor beta chain sequence together with its context. A single count supports this clone. Its antigen is currently not known. No base-level quality is on record; no much larger clone is a single base apart. Libraries came from the immunoSEQ multiplex PCR assay. For the multiplex PCR, a mixture combining 60 forward primers for TCR Vbeta segments and 13 reverse primers for TCR Jbeta segments was used. Amplification of the CDR3 region of rearranged TCR beta genes was performed with a multiplex PCR assay on genomic DNA. The amplified TCR beta libraries were sequenced on the Illumina HiSeq System as 87-base-pair reads. From the authors' description of their analysis: A later analysis tallied approximately 87 million unique TCR beta chains across the 640 or so repertoires, and roughly 11 million of those chains were shared by two or more donors. A nearest-neighbor algorithm error-corrected the raw reads and collapsed the reads into unique sequences, merging closely related sequences to remove PCR and sequencing errors. To assign V, D and J gene segments, CDR3 sequences were aligned to IMGT reference sequences. Each retained sequence needed at least a six-nucleotide match to both a V gene segment and a J gene segment. Rearrangements were called productive when the CDR3 lacked stop codons and stayed in frame with V and J; all others were non-productive. Following IMGT convention, CDR3 was defined as the stretch from the second conserved V-encoded cysteine to the conserved J-encoded phenylalanine. The earlier analysis of some 540 of the donors excluded any sequence lacking an unambiguous match to a single V gene segment. An earlier analysis of several hundred of the donors classified V segments as functional when productive rearrangements were above 56.7% and as segregating when the standard deviation between donors was above 5%. A statistical classification framework was built for diagnosing cytomegalovirus status from the catalog of TCR beta chain sequences. In a later analysis, V and J genes were assigned by comparing TCR nucleotide sequences against IMGT/GENE-DB human TR gene sequences. The TCRdist pipeline was used in a later analysis to assign CDR3 sequences and most-parsimonious VDJ recombination scenarios. In a later analysis, each TCR beta chain was defined by its CDR3 amino acid sequence together with its V-gene family, and reads lacking a unique V-gene family were excluded. In a later analysis, 500 to 650 highly shared, low-generation-probability nucleotide sequences were removed to address suspected cross-contamination and a sequencing artifact. A later analysis calculated a clonal expansion index for each public chain from normalized within-repertoire ranks of inferred template counts. A later analysis computed generation probabilities with a VDJ recombination model fitted to out-of-frame rearrangements, and checked the results against IGoR. In a later analysis, TCR-TCR, TCR-HLA and TCR-CMV co-occurrence was scored with hypergeometric tests, and a repertoire-size bias correction was applied to TCR pairs. To estimate false discovery rates, a later analysis permuted the HLA or CMV assignments 20 times. In a later analysis, co-occurring TCRs were grouped using DBSCAN, and TCRdist sequence similarity was added for clustering within HLA-allele-positive subsets. Co-occurrence clustering excluded repertoires with fewer than 30,000 or more than 120,000 public chains, plus five with anomalous nucleotide sharing. Held by TCRdb, this immuneACCESS table contains in-frame sequences only and omits some clones. Under half of the omission traces to an unresolved V gene where checked; the cause of the rest is unknown. V and J calls plus clone size are reproduced from that table; the DNA served to infer D and trimming. The sample data list 120,000 or so clones, and more than 80% of these were observed just once. 1% of the sample is taken by the ten largest.

The cohort was made up of roughly 670 healthy bone marrow donors. All cohort members were sampled while nominally healthy, although unrecorded immune exposures were likely present. The donor was CMV seronegative and belonged to the group of several hundred seronegative cohort members. A peripheral blood sample was provided by each donor, and peripheral blood mononuclear cells were used for TCR beta sequencing. Genomic DNA was extracted from the blood cell samples with the Qiagen DNeasy Blood Extraction Kit. From the cysteine through the phenylalanine, the CDR3 covers 16 amino acids. Kept here is only the CDR3 DNA, which spans 48 bases and is read in frame from base 1. V is pared back by 7 bases and J by 0 bases, with 16 bases lying between the germline termini. The CDR1 and CDR2 encoded by the germline V gene are MDHEN and SYDVKM. This sample is part of a study of cytomegalovirus exposure and HLA in healthy donors (dated by TCRdb to the late 2010s). Background on the whole study: According to an earlier analysis of around 600 of the donors, roughly 180 million T cells yielded 100 million or so unique TCR beta sequences and around 300 Gb of sequence data. Class I and class II HLA loci were covered by the typing at four-digit resolution. The number of donors typed differed by locus, with roughly 620-630 for A, B, C, DRB1 and DQB1, around 500 for DQA1, 606 for DPA1, and around 430 for DPB1. Genome-wide SNP genotypes for about 65% of the 666 donors were used in a later genetic analysis, which treated that subset as a discovery cohort. In addition to the first cohort of roughly 700 subjects, a separate validation cohort of about 120 different subjects was used. Among 350 to 400 genotyped donors of the cohort, an average of approximately 240,000 unique TCR beta nucleotide sequences were sequenced per donor, roughly a sixth of them non-productive. An early release that covered some 630 HLA-typed donors contained around 300 gigabases of sequencing data and tens of millions of unique TCR sequences. All discovery cohort repertoires had been generated on a single sequencing platform. A later analysis re-examined previously published TCR beta repertoires from over 500 donors and added high-resolution HLA genotyping to investigate patterns of TCR occurrence. Several DR-DQ haplotypes were treated as single units for association and clustering because of strong linkage in the cohort. Rather than drawing on any new phenotypic data, the later analysis identified candidate immune exposures from TCR beta sequences and the way those sequences occurred across donors. Donor age, sex, ethnicity and CMV serostatus were compiled alongside the repertoire data. An earlier analysis of several hundred of the donors applied high-throughput TCR beta sequencing to assess whether each TCR beta V gene segment acted as functional or pseudogenic. The study profiled the T cell repertoires of 500 to 800 subjects by immunosequencing and related them to cytomegalovirus serostatus. The aim of the study was to test whether cataloging public T cell receptors could identify signatures of past pathogen exposure. To predict cytomegalovirus infection status, the study brought together high-throughput TCR immunosequencing, statistical association of individual TCRs with disease status, and machine learning. Of the approximately 400 genotyped donors, roughly 80% fell in the genetic ancestry cluster associated with self-reported Caucasian donors.

What the research found in general, with its limitations: Presence/absence analyses assumed roughly uniform sequencing depth across donors, an assumption that may not hold. In both the original and validation cohorts, the classifier was reported to diagnose cytomegalovirus status with high specificity and sensitivity. In vitro tests confirmed that a few of the cytomegalovirus-associated TCR beta chains recognize cytomegalovirus antigens. A later analysis found that TCR association rates varied across HLA loci, with DRB1 alleles showing the most associated TCRs and HLA-C alleles the fewest. At a false discovery rate of 0.05, a later analysis linked 16,000 or so TCR beta sequences to specific HLA alleles. In the study, around 150 TCR beta chains were listed as associated with cytomegalovirus. The earlier analysis of around 600 of the donors excluded over 15 rarely observed V segments, including chromosome 9 orphons, because counts were too low. A later analysis found that HLA-associated TCR beta chains were more clonally expanded and had lower generation probabilities than equally common non-associated chains. Strong co-occurrence of HLA alleles, especially DR and DQ, made assigning TCR associations to individual alleles difficult. In an earlier analysis of approximately 600 of the donors, most TCR beta V segments were observed in productive rearrangements about 87% or about 30% of the time, broadly matching IMGT annotations. HLA typing was unavailable for some donors at each locus, so association tests used only the typed subset. Only TCR beta chains were sequenced in this cohort, and the absence of alpha or paired-chain data limited detectable features. A later analysis reported that several top co-occurrence clusters appeared linked to parvovirus B19, influenza, CMV and Epstein-Barr virus. A further reported finding was that TCR beta sequences accurately predicted the HLA-A and HLA-B alleles for most subjects in the first cohort. Most TCR sequences were observed very rarely across donors, whereas some public TCRs were present in many individuals. Linkage disequilibrium might explain the correlated functional status among segregating V segments, but an unknown experimental factor could not be excluded. An association between a missense DCLRE1C variant and V-gene and J-gene trimming of TCR beta chains was found in a later genetic analysis and replicated in an independent cohort. A cluster of highly shared sequence variants was judged likely to be a technical artifact of the sequencing pipeline. According to a later analysis, most CMV-associated TCR beta chains appeared to be HLA-restricted, and the HLA associations seemed to be driven largely by CMV exposure. Some IMGT-functional V segments, including TRBV6-2 and TRBV6-3, could not be distinguished by the 87-base-pair reads and were therefore excluded. Compared with the approximately 670-donor mean, donors in an Asian-associated ancestry cluster had fewer N-insertions in productive TCRs, according to a later genetic analysis. According to the authors, the approach could potentially be generalized to other disease states and immunological phenotypes. CMV serostatus was the only immune exposure information available for the cohort.

Sequenced input: PBMCs. In this chain, TRBV28 is recombined with TRBJ1-5; the D segment cannot be called with confidence. The TCR was taken from a man between 40 and 49 years old in good health and CMV-seronegative. The bases read TGTGCCAGCAAGGGCAGCGGGATCAATAGCAATCAGCCCCAGCATTTT. This sequence encodes CASKGSGINSNQPQHF.